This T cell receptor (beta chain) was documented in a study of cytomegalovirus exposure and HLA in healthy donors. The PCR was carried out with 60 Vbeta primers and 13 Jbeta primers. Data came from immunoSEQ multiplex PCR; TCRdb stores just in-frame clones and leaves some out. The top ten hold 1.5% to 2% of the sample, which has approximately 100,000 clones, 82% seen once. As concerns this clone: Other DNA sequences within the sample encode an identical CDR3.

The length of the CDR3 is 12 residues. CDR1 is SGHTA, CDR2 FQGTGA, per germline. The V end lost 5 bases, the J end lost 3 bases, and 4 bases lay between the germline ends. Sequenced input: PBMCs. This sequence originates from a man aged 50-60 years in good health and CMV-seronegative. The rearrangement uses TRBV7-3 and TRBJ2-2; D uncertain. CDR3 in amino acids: CASSLYTGELFF. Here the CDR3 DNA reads TGTGCCAGCAGCCTGTACACCGGGGAGCTGTTTTTT.